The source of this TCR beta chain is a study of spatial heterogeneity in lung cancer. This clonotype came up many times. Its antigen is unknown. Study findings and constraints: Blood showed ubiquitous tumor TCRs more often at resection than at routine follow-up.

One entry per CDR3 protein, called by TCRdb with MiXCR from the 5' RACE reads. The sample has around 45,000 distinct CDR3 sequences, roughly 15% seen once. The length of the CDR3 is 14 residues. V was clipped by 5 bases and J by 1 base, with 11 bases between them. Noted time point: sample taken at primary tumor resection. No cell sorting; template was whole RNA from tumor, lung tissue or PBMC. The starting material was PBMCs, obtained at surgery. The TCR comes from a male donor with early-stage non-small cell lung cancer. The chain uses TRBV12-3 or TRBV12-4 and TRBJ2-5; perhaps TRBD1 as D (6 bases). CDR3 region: CASSVWGPQETQYF. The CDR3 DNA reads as TGTGCCAGCAGTGTCTGGGGGCCCCAAGAGACCCAGTACTTC.